This T cell receptor (beta chain) was retrieved from a study of T cell responses to AZD1222 COVID-19 vaccine. Regarding the study as a whole: At baseline, just 5 or 6 AZD1222 recipients tested seropositive. Vaccination with two AZD1222 doses was followed by a rise in Spike-specific TCR breadth and depth. Repertoire sampling happened only post peak T cell response. At 160-218 and 743-854, vaccine-associated CD4 TCRs were dominant, and they spanned spike.

The protocol was immunoSEQ multiplex PCR, while the TCRdb copy is restricted to in-frame clones and leaves out a portion. The sample consists of about 99,000 clones, about 90% of them appearing once. A word on this clone: Its antigen is not known.

Germline CDR1 is MDHEN and CDR2 is SYDVKM. The trim removed 6 bases at V and 5 bases at J, leaving 5 bases unmatched. CDR3 size: 15 residues. The clonotype was recovered from an adult in good health. V and J are TRBV28 and TRBJ1-6, with 9 bases aligning to TRBD1. The material was peripheral blood, obtained on day 0 of AZD1222 vaccination. The CDR3 is CASRPRTGDNSPLHF. CDR3 nucleotide sequence: TGTGCCAGCAGACCCCGGACAGGGGATAATTCACCCCTCCACTTT.